This T cell receptor (beta chain) appears in the sequencing data of a study of T cell responses to AZD1222 COVID-19 vaccine. The V end lost 0 bases, the J end lost 5 bases, and 7 bases lay between the germline ends. Per the germline V gene, CDR1 is ENHRY and CDR2 is SYGVKD. CDR3 length equals 13 residues. Findings of the study overall: Spike regions recognized by vaccine-associated CD4 TCRs spanned the protein, led by 160-218 and 743-854. There were mostly white British donors and more females than males, and clonal diversity was possibly underestimated.

Here immunoSEQ multiplex PCR was the method, and the copy in TCRdb shows in-frame clones only, minus some. The sample has tens of thousands of clones; roughly 84% are singletons. About this clone itself: The antigen is not known.

The sequenced sample was peripheral blood, obtained on day 0 of AZD1222 vaccination. The TCR comes from an adult in good health. The V gene is TRBV10-3, the J gene TRBJ1-2; D remains ambiguous. In nucleotides, the CDR3 is TGTGCCATCAGTGAGTCGGGAGGGTATGGCTACACCTTC. It codes for CAISESGGYGYTF.